This T cell receptor (beta chain) was documented in a study of sequential checkpoint blockade in melanoma. At the level of the study: First-line arms were nivolumab then ipilimumab, or the reverse, randomized 1:1. Each arm's sequence ended with maintenance nivolumab.

Between the trimmed V and J ends, which lost 1 base and 1 base, there was a span of 7 bases. CDR1 and CDR2 (germline): MNHNS, SASEGT. This CDR3 comprises 14 residues. Repertoires were generated with immunoSEQ multiplex PCR, while TCRdb's copy carries only in-frame clones and drops some. The table has about 15,000 clones, more than 65% seen once. The treatment was: randomized to nivolumab then ipilimumab (arm A) or the reverse (arm B). Patients had received no earlier DNA-damaging chemotherapy. PBMC sorting kept live CD3+CD8+ cells without CD19 or CD56. This sequence joins TRBV6-1 and TRBJ1-2, with D tentatively TRBD1 (5 bases). The origin of this receptor is a human donor with melanoma. The material sequenced was CD8+ T cells sorted from blood (inferred from file names), taken from a patient given nivolumab and ipilimumab in sequence. CDR3 DNA sequence: TGTGCCAGCAGTGAAGGCGACAGTAACTATGGCTACACCTTC. Its protein product is CASSEGDSNYGYTF.